One sample yielded the 22 T cell receptor beta chains listed below, sequenced in a study of shared clonotypes between healthy human individuals. Assay used: immunoSEQ multiplex PCR; TCRdb lists only in-frame clones, some missing. Of millions of clones detected, just over 90% appear once; the ten largest clones hold around 0.14%. The material sequenced was naive CD4+ T cells sorted from blood. Subset defined: CD45RA+ positively selected. The receptor set was obtained from a man younger than 35 in good health.

J is TRBJ2-7 and V is TRBV30, with 14 bases identical to TRBD2. The CDR3 contains 13 residues. V shed 5 bases, J shed 12 bases, and the junction held 9 bases outside the gene matches. Germline V CDR1 and CDR2: GTSNPN, SVGIG (reference sequence). CDR3 in DNA: TGTGCCTGGCGGGGACTAGCGGGAGTCCCGCCGTACTTC. Its translation is CAWRGLAGVPPYF.

V and J are TRBV19 and TRBJ2-1; 7 bases agree with TRBD1. CDR1 and CDR2 (germline): LNHDA, SQIVND (reference sequence). CDR3 size: 12 residues. Trimming took 6 bases from V and 12 from J; bases not matched to a gene: 8. This chain's CDR3 is CASSPRAGGQFF. CDR3 coding DNA: TGTGCCAGTAGCCCTAGGGCAGGGGGGCAGTTCTTC.

The chain carries TRBV6-5 and TRBJ1-2; D gene uncertain. Germline V gene data show CDR1 as MNHEY and CDR2 as SVGAGI. There are 13 residues in the CDR3. The V end lost 2 bases, the J end lost 8 bases, and 12 bases lay between the germline ends. CDR3 DNA: TGTGCCAGCAGTTACCCAAATAATGGGGGCTACACCTTC. Encoded protein: CASSYPNNGGYTF.

The chain carries TRBV7-9 and TRBJ1-1; D might be TRBD1 (6 bases). Germline lookup yields CDR1 SEHNR and CDR2 FQNEAQ (reference sequence). This CDR3 contains 13 residues. The germline V and J ends were trimmed by 5 bases and 7 bases, with 14 bases remaining between them. The CDR3 is CASSRSGTFEAFF. CDR3 sequence (DNA): TGTGCCAGCAGCCGATCTGGGACATTTGAAGCTTTCTTT.

This chain links TRBV18 with TRBJ2-5; TRBD2 matches 8 bases. Germline lookup yields CDR1 KGHSH and CDR2 LQKENI. V was pared by 2 bases and J by 5 bases, with 7 bases of the junction left unmatched. The CDR3 sequence is 15 residues long. The CDR3 nucleotides read TGTGCCAGCTCACCATCGGGACTAGTGGAGGAGACCCAGTACTTC. It codes for CASSPSGLVEETQYF.

CDR3 in amino acids: CASSQETGANTGELFF. The CDR3 DNA reads as TGCGCCAGCAGCCAGGAGACAGGGGCGAACACCGGGGAGCTGTTTTTT. The chain carries TRBV4-3 and TRBJ2-2; 8 bases align to TRBD1. The CDR3 runs 16 residues. V gave up 3 bases and J gave up 0 bases; unmatched junction bases: 3. The V gene's germline CDR1 is LGHNA and CDR2 YSLEER.

This rearrangement joins TRBV5-5 to TRBJ2-7; 7 nucleotides agree with TRBD1. V was clipped by 0 bases and J by 2 bases; unmatched bases: 5. The CDR3 spans 15 residues. The germline gives CDR1 SGHKS, CDR2 YYEKEE (reference sequence). CDR3: CASSLGSGTAYEQYF. DNA for the CDR3: TGTGCCAGCAGCTTGGGGTCGGGGACAGCCTACGAGCAGTACTTC.

The rearrangement links TRBV7-2 to TRBJ1-5; weak D call: TRBD1 (5 bases). The length of the CDR3 is 16 residues. The germline gives CDR1 SGHTA, CDR2 FQGNSA. V shed 3 bases and J shed 2 bases, with 14 bases lying between them. In DNA form, the CDR3 reads TGTGCCAGCAGCTTGGGGCCCAATGGGGGCAATCAGCCCCAGCATTTT. The encoded protein is CASSLGPNGGNQPQHF. The whole variable domain, filled in from reference TRBV7-2 and TRBJ1-5, reads GAGVSQSPSNKVTEKGKDVELRCDPISGHTALYWYRQSLGQGLEFLIYFQGNSAPDKSGLPSDRFSAERTGGSVSTLTIQRTQQEDSAVYLCASSLGPNGGNQPQHFGDGTRLSIL.

Only one count was recorded for this clone. Other DNA sequences from this sample encode an identical CDR3 as well. This chain joins TRBV18 and TRBJ2-7; possible D gene TRBD1, 6 bases. The V end lost 3 bases, the J end lost 5 bases, and 8 bases lay between the germline ends. CDR3 size: 12 residues. Germline assignment: CDR1 KGHSH and CDR2 LQKENI. The CDR3 DNA is TGTGCCAGCTCACCCAGGGGTGACGAGCAGTACTTC. It specifies CASSPRGDEQYF.

This chain connects TRBV7-6 to TRBJ2-2; TRBD2 matches at 15 bases. The CDR3 is 21 amino acids. CDR1 is SGHVS, CDR2 FNYEAQ, per germline. The J segment lost 1 base and the V segment lost 5 bases, leaving 14 bases of the junction unmatched. In DNA, the CDR3 is TGTGCCAGCAGCCCACGATTAGGACTAGCGGGAGGGCCGGGGAACACCGGGGAGCTGTTTTTT. Protein sequence: CASSPRLGLAGGPGNTGELFF.

V and J are TRBV5-1 and TRBJ2-2; no reliable D call. Germline-derived CDR1 and CDR2 are SGHRS and YFSETQ. The length of the CDR3 is 13 residues. Trimming cost V 0 bases and J 7 bases, with 7 bases left between them. CDR3 in DNA: TGCGCCAGCAGCTTGGATATTCGCGGGGAGCTGTTTTTT. Protein sequence: CASSLDIRGELFF.

Concerning this clone: This same CDR3 is encoded by further DNA sequences in the sample. The chain is built from TRBV10-3 and TRBJ2-3, with 8 bases lining up with TRBD2. This CDR3 comprises 15 residues. The V gene end was trimmed by 2 bases and the J gene end by 3 bases; junction bases not matched to a gene: 4. The germline gives CDR1 ENHRY, CDR2 SYGVKD. CDR3 region: CAISEGTGGTDTQYF. CDR3 DNA sequence: TGTGCCATCAGTGAGGGGACGGGGGGGACAGATACGCAGTATTTT.

The chain combines TRBV6-1 with TRBJ2-2; 11 bases align to TRBD1. Germline V gene data show CDR1 as MNHNS and CDR2 as SASEGT. CDR3 size: 15 residues. V trimming: 1 base; J trimming: 8 bases; junction bases outside the gene matches: 3. The DNA of the CDR3 is TGTGCCAGCAGTGAAGAGGACAGGGGGCGGGGGGAGCTGTTTTTT. Its protein product is CASSEEDRGRGELFF.

Turning to this clone: The identical CDR3 is also encoded by other nucleotide sequences in the sample. Here the CDR3 reads CASSPIRETQYF. In DNA, the CDR3 is TGTGCCAGCTCACCGATCCGGGAGACCCAGTACTTC. The V gene is TRBV18, the J gene TRBJ2-5; D not certain. With 3 bases removed from V and 5 bases from J, the gap between germline ends came to 7 bases. The germline V gene encodes CDR1 KGHSH and CDR2 LQKENI. The CDR3 consists of 12 residues.

This chain uses TRBV4-1 with TRBJ2-3, with 13 bases aligning to TRBD2. CDR3 size: 16 residues. Germline V gene data show CDR1 as MGHRA and CDR2 as YSYEKL. The V segment lost 2 bases and the J segment 6 bases; nucleotides outside the gene matches: 5. In nucleotides, the CDR3 is TGCGCCAGCAGCCAATTTGGGGGACTAGCGGGGGATACGCAGTATTTT. Its translation is CASSQFGGLAGDTQYF.

This clone was seen only once. The J gene is TRBJ2-1, the V gene TRBV10-2, with D hard to call. CDR3 length equals 11 residues. Germline CDR1 reads WSHSY; CDR2 reads SAAADI. Trimming stripped 8 bases from V and 4 bases from J, with 6 bases between. CDR3 amino acids: CASLEYNEQFF. CDR3 bases: TGCGCCAGCCTTGAATACAATGAGCAGTTCTTC.

The J gene is TRBJ2-5, the V gene TRBV9; 10 bases line up with TRBD1. V was clipped by 2 bases and J by 5 bases; unmatched bases: 6. This CDR3 has 15 amino acids. Germline V CDR1 and CDR2: SGDLS, YYNGEE. The CDR3 nucleotides read TGTGCCAGCAGCGTGGGACAGGGGCAGTGGGAGACCCAGTACTTC. Protein sequence: CASSVGQGQWETQYF.

The rearrangement uses TRBV11-2 and TRBJ2-7, with D perhaps TRBD1 (6 bases). CDR1 and CDR2 from the germline V gene are SGHAT and FQNNGV. The CDR3 is 14 amino acids. Trimming pared 8 bases from V and 0 bases from J, leaving 14 bases between. DNA for the CDR3: TGTGCCAGCCGCCGGGACACGAGCTCCTACGAGCAGTACTTC. It translates to CASRRDTSSYEQYF.

The genes are TRBV5-4 and TRBJ2-5, with TRBD2 identical over 9 bases. The CDR3 extends over 16 amino acids. Germline loops: CDR1 SGHNT, CDR2 YYREEE (reference sequence). V trimming: 4 bases; J trimming: 5 bases; junction bases outside the gene matches: 12. The CDR3 coding sequence is TGTGCCAGCAGCCCCTGGGGTAGCGGGGGAGTGGAGACCCAGTACTTC. It codes for CASSPWGSGGVETQYF.

Comments on this clone: Within the sample, other DNA sequences also encode this same CDR3. This sequence joins TRBV10-3 and TRBJ2-3; possibly TRBD2 for D (5 bases). The CDR3 consists of 14 residues. CDR1 ENHRY and CDR2 SYGVKD come from the germline V gene. V lost 4 bases to trimming and J lost 0 bases, with 8 bases between them. CDR3 in amino acids: CAISVEGSTDTQYF. For the CDR3, the DNA is TGTGCCATCAGTGTTGAGGGTAGCACAGATACGCAGTATTTT.

The chain uses TRBV19 and TRBJ1-2; D possibly corresponds to TRBD1 (5 bases). Germline V CDR1 and CDR2: LNHDA, SQIVND (reference sequence). V lost 10 bases to trimming and J lost 1 base, with 13 bases between them. This CDR3 has 13 residues. The CDR3 protein is CATADRLNYGYTF. The CDR3 DNA follows: TGTGCCACCGCTGACAGACTTAACTATGGCTACACCTTC.

CDR3 in DNA: TGTGCCAGCACCCCGACCGGGACAATCTCACATGGCTACACCTTC. Amino acid sequence: CASTPTGTISHGYTF. The rearrangement uses TRBV9 and TRBJ1-2; D is possibly TRBD1 (6 bases). CDR3 length: 15 residues. Trimming pared 6 bases from V and 6 bases from J, leaving 21 bases between. Germline values: CDR1 SGDLS, CDR2 YYNGEE.